This TCR beta chain was sequenced in a study of blood T cell repertoires in COVID-19. Study-wide background: Acute-phase and convalescent COVID-19 samples originated in the United States, Italy and Spain.

Libraries were prepared by immunoSEQ multiplex PCR; TCRdb keeps only in-frame clonotypes and omits some of them. The table lists 90,000 to 100,000 clones, around 85% of them singletons. Germline lookup yields CDR1 SGHVS and CDR2 FNYEAQ. V gave up 5 bases and J gave up 10 bases; unmatched junction bases: 11. This CDR3 is 15 amino acids long. Sequenced: peripheral blood. The chain joins TRBV7-6 to TRBJ1-6, with 7 bases aligning to TRBD1. This receptor was identified in a man in his 60s with acute or convalescent COVID-19. CDR3 loop: CASSDLRQGGSPLHF. CDR3 bases: TGTGCCAGCAGCGACCTAAGACAGGGAGGCTCACCCCTCCACTTT.